This T cell receptor beta chain stems from a study of blood T cell repertoires in COVID-19. Background on the study: In each case, the material was cDNA or gDNA derived from T cells, B-cell-depleted T cells, or PBMCs.

In germline, CDR1 is LGHNT, CDR2 FRNRAP. The trim removed 1 base at V and 1 base at J, leaving 1 base unmatched. The CDR3 totals 15 residues. Data came from immunoSEQ multiplex PCR; TCRdb stores just in-frame clones and leaves some out. This sample yields roughly 230,000 clones, of which 70% to 90% are seen a single time; about 0.91% belongs to the top ten. The receptor was isolated from a man aged 40-55 years with acute or convalescent COVID-19. Sequenced input: peripheral blood. The chain carries TRBV12-5 and TRBJ2-7; 10 bases map to TRBD2. CDR3 in DNA: TGTGCTAGTGGTTTGGGACTAGCGGGTTCCTACGAGCAGTACTTC. It specifies CASGLGLAGSYEQYF. The full variable domain, in which reference TRBV12-5 and TRBJ2-7 provide the parts outside the CDR3, is DARVTQTPRHKVTEMGQEVTMRCQPILGHNTVFWYRQTMMQGLELLAYFRNRAPLDDSGMPKDRFSAEMPDATLATLKIQPSEPRDSAVYFCASGLGLAGSYEQYFGPGTRLTVT.